The 14 T cell receptor beta chains below all came from one sample that was sequenced in a study of CD8+ T cells in alopecia areata. The sample's treatment: oral pan-JAK inhibitor, 5-10 mg twice daily. cDNA prepared by RNA extraction and subsequent reverse transcription served as the template for sequencing. Here immunoSEQ multiplex PCR was the method, and the copy in TCRdb shows in-frame clones only, minus some. The table records 180,000 or so clones, 40% to 65% of them present only once. The sequencing used CD8+ T cells sorted from blood, collected between weeks 51 and 54, from a patient treated with tofacitinib. Receptors originate from a human donor with alopecia areata.

This chain links TRBV27 with TRBJ1-4; the D is unclear. The CDR3 contains 13 residues. V shed 6 bases and J shed 6 bases, with 11 bases lying between them. The germline V gene has CDR1 MNHEY and CDR2 SMNVEV (reference sequence). For the CDR3, the DNA is TGTGCCAGCAGCCGACATGGTTATGAAAAACTGTTTTTT. Translation gives CASSRHGYEKLFF.

The chain has TRBV30 and TRBJ1-6, with 7 bases fitting TRBD1. CDR3 length: 16 amino acids. V lost 1 base to trimming and J lost 8 bases; unmatched junction nucleotides: 11. Germline loops: CDR1 GTSNPN, CDR2 SVGIG (reference sequence). The CDR3 DNA reads as TGTGCCTGGAGTGACTCGGGACAGACATACCATTCACCCCTCCACTTT. It is translated as CAWSDSGQTYHSPLHF.

V usage is TRBV5-6 and J usage is TRBJ2-1, with D maybe TRBD2 (7 bases). Germline assignment: CDR1 SGHDT and CDR2 YYEEEE. V was trimmed by 2 bases and J by 6 bases, leaving 9 bases between them. The CDR3 spans 13 residues. CDR3 nucleotide sequence: TGTGCCAGCAGCTTCGGGGGGCCCAATGAGCAGTTCTTC. Translation gives CASSFGGPNEQFF.

The chain carries TRBV7-8 and TRBJ1-5; no firm D call. V was pared by 1 base and J by 3 bases, with 7 bases between. The length of the CDR3 is 14 residues. Germline V gene sequence: CDR1 SGHVS, CDR2 FQNEAQ. In DNA form, the CDR3 reads TGTGCCAGCAGCTTAGACAACTTCAATCAGCCCCAGCATTTT. It specifies CASSLDNFNQPQHF.

The chain has TRBV6-5 and TRBJ1-1, with no clear D. The CDR3 has 14 amino acids. V lost 8 bases and J lost 3, with 16 bases in between. The germline V gene encodes CDR1 MNHEY and CDR2 SVGAGI. The CDR3 sequence is CASGMIRSDTEAFF. The CDR3 nucleotides are TGTGCCAGCGGGATGATCAGATCGGACACTGAAGCTTTCTTT.

The chain joins TRBV27 to TRBJ2-7, with D possibly being TRBD2 (6 bases). The CDR3 length is 15 residues. Germline V gives CDR1 MNHEY, CDR2 SMNVEV (reference sequence). The germline V and J ends were trimmed by 6 bases and 0 bases, with 15 bases remaining between them. The CDR3 sequence is CASSLSVGGSYEQYF. Here the CDR3 DNA reads TGTGCCAGCAGCCTTTCGGTGGGGGGCTCCTACGAGCAGTACTTC.

CDR3 nucleotides: TGTGCCAGCAGCTTGGACGGAGGCCAGCCCCAGCATTTT. Its protein is CASSLDGGQPQHF. This chain joins TRBV5-6 and TRBJ1-5; D unresolved. Germline CDR1 and CDR2: SGHDT and YYEEEE. The CDR3 totals 13 residues. V was clipped by 0 bases and J by 7 bases, with 8 bases between them.

CDR3 sequence: CASSPGQGRGGYTF. DNA for the CDR3: TGTGCCAGCAGCCCGGGACAGGGAAGAGGTGGCTACACCTTC. The chain combines TRBV7-6 with TRBJ1-2; 9 bases align to TRBD1. Germline-derived CDR1 and CDR2 are SGHVS and FNYEAQ. With 5 bases clipped from V and 7 bases from J, the junction kept 8 bases outside the gene matches. The CDR3 runs 14 residues.

This rearrangement joins TRBV27 to TRBJ2-2; D tentatively fits TRBD1 or TRBD2 (6 bases each). Germline values: CDR1 MNHEY, CDR2 SMNVEV (reference sequence). The CDR3 is made up of 16 amino acids. V dropped 6 bases and J dropped 4 bases, with 18 bases sitting between them. The CDR3 loop is CASSGVGGRGTGELFF. DNA of the CDR3: TGTGCCAGCAGCGGAGTTGGGGGGCGAGGCACCGGGGAGCTGTTTTTT.

The V gene is TRBV7-9, the J gene TRBJ1-2; 9 bases map to TRBD1. Germline lookup yields CDR1 SEHNR and CDR2 FQNEAQ (reference sequence). The V and J ends lost 2 bases and 7 bases, in that order; junction bases with no gene match: 11. The CDR3 loop spans 16 amino acids. DNA of the CDR3: TGTGCCAGCAGCTTATCCCGGACAGGGGATTTAGGTGGCTACACCTTC. Protein product: CASSLSRTGDLGGYTF.

The rearrangement uses TRBV11-1 and TRBJ2-3; 7 nucleotides agree with TRBD1. Germline-derived CDR1 and CDR2 are SGHAT and FQDESV (reference sequence). The CDR3 has 15 residues. V lost 3 bases, J lost 0 bases, and 3 bases stayed unmatched. CDR3 loop: CASSFGTASTDTQYF. The DNA for the CDR3 is TGTGCCAGCAGCTTCGGGACAGCTAGCACAGATACGCAGTATTTT. Using reference TRBV11-1 and TRBJ2-3 for the parts outside the CDR3, the full variable domain is EAEVAQSPRYKITEKSQAVAFWCDPISGHATLYWYRQILGQGPELLVQFQDESVVDDSQLPKDRFSAERLKGVDSTLKIQPAELGDSAMYLCASSFGTASTDTQYFGPGTRLTVL.

This clone was seen more than once but under ten times. The chain uses TRBV10-3 and TRBJ2-7; TRBD1 is a possible D gene (5 bases). The CDR3 length is 12 residues. The germline CDR1 and CDR2 sequences are ENHRY and SYGVKD. Trimming removed 6 bases from V and 3 bases from J, with 9 bases in between. The CDR3 DNA reads TGTGCCATCAGCGACAGAGACTACGAGCAGTACTTC. Translated, it gives CAISDRDYEQYF.

V gene TRBV5-1 combines with J gene TRBJ2-2; 7 bases line up with TRBD2. The CDR3 extends over 12 amino acids. From germline, CDR1 is SGHRS and CDR2 YFSETQ. Unmatched junction bases numbered 0, after V lost 4 bases and J lost 6 bases. The CDR3: CASSTSAGELFF. CDR3 in DNA: TGCGCCAGCAGCACTAGCGCCGGGGAGCTGTTTTTT.

The chain joins TRBV6-6 to TRBJ2-7, with 7 bases identical to TRBD1. The CDR3 covers 14 residues. Germline V gene lookup returns CDR1 MNHNY and CDR2 SVGAGI (reference sequence). Trimming removed 5 bases from V and 1 base from J; junction bases left unmatched: 5. For the CDR3, the DNA is TGTGCCAGCAGTCCCCGGGACAGTTCCTACGAGCAGTACTTC. It encodes CASSPRDSSYEQYF.